This entry is about one T cell receptor beta chain. What it binds is not known. This CDR3 spans 15 amino acids. Trimming pared 3 bases from V and 4 bases from J, leaving 10 bases between. Germline V gene data show CDR1 as SNHLY and CDR2 as FYNNEI. The sample originates from a study of vaccination and CD4 T cells after COVID-19. For the study at large: Those taking part got two shots of either the BNT162b2 or the mRNA-1273 vaccine. A CEFX pool, an HIV-1 Nef pool, or no peptide went to control cultures.

Sequence data for DNA of cultured CD4+ T cells were generated by the Oncomine TCR Beta short-read assay. TCRdb reprocessed the PCR reads via MiXCR and lists one record per CDR3 protein. The table has some 12,000 distinct CDR3 sequences, around two fifths seen once. Treatment specified: roughly 11-day PBMC culture with coronavirus spike peptide pools or control peptides (ViraFEST assay). The chain has TRBV2 and TRBJ1-6; D call uncertain. This TCR was sampled from a human donor who had recovered from COVID-19. The sequenced material came from CD4+ T cells from blood, cultured in vitro. CDR3 sequence reads: CASSETTLYNSPLHF. The CDR3 bases are TGTGCCAGCAGTGAGACGACGCTTTATAATTCACCCCTCCACTTT.